The entry that follows covers one T cell receptor (beta chain) sequence. Its antigen is unknown. No much larger clone is present one base from it, and per-base qualities are unavailable. Whole blood was collected in K2EDTA tubes by collaborating institutions according to the institutions' own protocols. For TCRbeta analysis, collaborator samples were shipped as frozen whole blood, as isolated PBMCs, or as DNA extracted from either sample type. TCRbeta CDR3 regions were amplified from genomic DNA by means of the immunoSEQ Assay, a bias-controlled multiplex PCR. For the original study's pipeline: Nucleated cell counts per sample were estimated from amplification of reference gene primers within the assay. Sequence reads were collapsed and filtered to measure the absolute abundance of every unique TCRbeta CDR3 rearrangement. For each sample, productive Simpson clonality was calculated as the square root of Simpson's diversity index across productive rearrangements. Entries here come from immuneACCESS through TCRdb and include only in-frame sequences with V and J called. Some clones fail to appear in such tables; in the studies checked, an unresolved V gene covers under half of the shortfall, and the cause of the remainder is unknown. V and J calls and clone size follow that table, whereas D and trimming were derived from the DNA. Present in this sample are tens of thousands of clones, about 89% of which were seen just once. The ten top clones hold approximately 15% of the sample.

The sample originates from a study of blood T cell repertoires in COVID-19 (dated by TCRdb to 2019 to 2021). Some background on the complete study: Samples from collaborators originated in the United States, Italy and Spain and spanned both the acute and convalescent phases of COVID-19. The sample metadata nearly always contained a de-identified subject ID, COVID-19 status, age in years and sex. The repertoires were made available in a free public database intended to serve as a resource for research on the immune response to SARS-CoV-2. Where available, HLA class I and class II types were obtained from metadata supplied by the sample provider rather than from assay-based typing. The dataset comprised deeply sampled blood TCRbeta repertoires from subjects exposed to, actively infected with, or recovered from COVID-19. The material from the prospective study consisted of cDNA or gDNA derived from T cells, B-cell-depleted T cells, or PBMCs. The samples were drawn from two sources: the first 160 participants of the ongoing ImmuneRACE study, and some 1,300 subjects contributed by 6 global collaborators. Summary of the overall study and its limitations: The quantity of clinical and demographic metadata differed by source and by participant and was supplied without curation.

V is reduced by 5 bases and J by 4 bases, leaving a spacing of 18 bases between them. The germline V gene provides CDR1 MNHEY and CDR2 SVGAGI. From the cysteine through the phenylalanine, the CDR3 covers 15 amino acids. The read is trimmed to its CDR3 DNA, 45 bases read in frame from base 1. The sequencing sample was made of peripheral blood. This sequence was found in an older man with active or convalescent COVID-19. The chain employs TRBV6-5 and TRBJ2-7; perhaps TRBD2 is the D gene, with 7 bases matching. The CDR3 amino acid sequence is: CASSTQGGGSYEQYF. The sequenced DNA is TGTGCCAGCAGTACCCAAGGGGGGGGGTCGTACGAGCAGTACTTC.